This T cell receptor (beta chain) emerged from a study of blood T cell repertoires in COVID-19. In the study's own analysis: Cell counts per sample came from amplifying reference gene primers. The protocol was immunoSEQ multiplex PCR, while the TCRdb copy is restricted to in-frame clones and leaves out a portion. That table supplies the V and J calls and clone size; D and trimming were determined from the DNA. Of roughly 360,000 clones in the sample, about 90% were seen once. CDR3 size: 18 residues. After removal of 0 bases from V and 3 bases from J, the junction contained 9 bases not matched to a gene. The germline V gene has CDR1 SGHRS and CDR2 YFSETQ. Those enrolled, adults aged 18 to 89 years, came from around 25 US areas. Cohort assignment relied on participant-reported clinical history. Two negative PCRs, clearance, or symptom resolution were required of recovered Cohort 3 donors.

The TCR originated in a young man who had recovered from COVID-19. What was sequenced was PBMCs or T cells enriched from blood (not recorded which). This rearrangement joins TRBV5-1 to TRBJ2-1; the match to TRBD2 covers 10 bases. The DNA of the CDR3 is TGCGCCAGCAGCTTGGATAGCGGGGGGCCCCCCCTCTACAATGAGCAGTTCTTC. Amino acid sequence: CASSLDSGGPPLYNEQFF.